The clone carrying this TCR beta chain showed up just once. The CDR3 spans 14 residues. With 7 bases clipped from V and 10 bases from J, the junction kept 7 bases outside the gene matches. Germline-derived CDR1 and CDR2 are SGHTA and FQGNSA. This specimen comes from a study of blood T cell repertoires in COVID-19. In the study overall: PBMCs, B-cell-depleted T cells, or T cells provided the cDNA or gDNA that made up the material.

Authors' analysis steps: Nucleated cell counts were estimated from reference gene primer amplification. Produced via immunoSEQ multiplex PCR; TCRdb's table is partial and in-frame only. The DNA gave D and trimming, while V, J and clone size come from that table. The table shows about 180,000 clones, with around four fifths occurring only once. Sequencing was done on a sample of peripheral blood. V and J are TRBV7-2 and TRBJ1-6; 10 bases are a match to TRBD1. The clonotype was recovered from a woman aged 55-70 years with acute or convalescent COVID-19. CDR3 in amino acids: CASTRGQGGSPLHF. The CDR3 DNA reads TGTGCCAGCACCAGAGGACAGGGGGGATCACCCCTCCACTTT.